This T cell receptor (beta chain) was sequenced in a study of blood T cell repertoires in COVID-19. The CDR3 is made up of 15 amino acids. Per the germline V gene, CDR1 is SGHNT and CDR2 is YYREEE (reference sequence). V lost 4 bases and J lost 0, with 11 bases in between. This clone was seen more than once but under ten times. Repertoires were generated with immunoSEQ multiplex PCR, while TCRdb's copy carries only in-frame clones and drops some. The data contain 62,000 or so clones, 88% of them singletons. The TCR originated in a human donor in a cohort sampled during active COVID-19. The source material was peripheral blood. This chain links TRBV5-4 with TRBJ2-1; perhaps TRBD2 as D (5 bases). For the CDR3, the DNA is TGTGCCAGCAGCCGGGCGGGTATCTCCTACAATGAGCAGTTCTTC. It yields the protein CASSRAGISYNEQFF.